Described below is a single T cell receptor beta chain sequence and its context. The antigen is undetermined. The data belong to a study of monozygotic twins with inflammatory bowel disease. General study findings and limits: It was in IBD patients that TCRbeta diversity (inverse Simpson) was lower than in healthy co-twins.

TCRalpha and TCRbeta cDNA underwent two nested PCRs of around 15 and 9 cycles. TCRdb reprocessed the 5' RACE reads; each CDR3 protein has one entry and no DNA is given. The sample totals under 200,000 distinct CDR3 sequences. Germline V gene sequence: CDR1 SGHTA, CDR2 FQGNSA. This CDR3 spans 14 amino acids. The TCR sequence derives from a human donor with ulcerative colitis or Crohn's disease, or a healthy co-twin of an affected twin (not recorded which). Sequenced material: blood. The chain couples TRBV7-2 to TRBJ2-7. CDR3 sequence: CASSLAPATYEQYF.